This TCR beta chain derives from a study of shared clonotypes between healthy human individuals. About the study: Donors, aged 18 to 49, were a couple of women and a few men.

The DNA input per sorted-subset replicate PCR was 200 ng, corresponding to some 33,000 T cell genomes. This table comes from immunoSEQ multiplex PCR, and its TCRdb copy is limited to in-frame clones, with some not included. Altogether 1,400,000 or so clones are present, 98% being singletons, with the ten largest covering around 0.38%. The CDR3 totals 15 residues. Germline V gene sequence: CDR1 KGHSH, CDR2 LQKENI. V lost 6 bases and J lost 7; bases outside the gene matches: 8. This clone was picked up one time. V is TRBV18 and J is TRBJ2-1, with 11 bases that match TRBD1. Sequencing input: naive CD4+ T cells sorted from blood. Subset described: CD45RA+ positively selected. The TCR originated in a man aged 30-40 years in good health. The CDR3 sequence is CASSMSRDRGNEQFF. The CDR3, as DNA: TGTGCCAGCTCTATGTCCCGGGACAGGGGGAATGAGCAGTTCTTC.